The 14 T cell receptor beta chains reported below all come from one sample, sequenced in a study of relationships among human T cell subsets. TCR alpha and beta CDR3s were amplified from mRNA by semiquantitative ARM-PCR. Tagged nested gene-specific primers were used first, then communal superprimers amplified exponentially. TCRdb processed the multiplex PCR reads anew with MiXCR; each CDR3 protein has one entry. The sample holds roughly 13,000 distinct CDR3 sequences, over 60% seen once. After CD25, CD56 and CD294 bead selections, the flow-through was collected as Th1 cells. The specimen was CD4+ Th1 cells sorted from blood. These receptors were obtained from a middle-aged man in good health.

This clonotype was observed a handful of times. The V and J genes are TRBV28 and TRBJ2-2; D gene ambiguous. V was trimmed by 6 bases and J by 7 bases, leaving 12 bases between them. The V gene's germline CDR1 is MDHEN and CDR2 SYDVKM. CDR3 length: 13 residues. The CDR3 DNA is TGTGCCAGCAGCTTAGGTGAAAGCGGGGAGCTGTTTTTT. Protein: CASSLGESGELFF.

This clonotype was seen more than once but under ten times. This chain joins TRBV27 and TRBJ2-7; D is unresolved. Trimming cost V 0 bases and J 5 bases, with 11 bases left between them. CDR3 length equals 14 residues. Germline lookup yields CDR1 MNHEY and CDR2 SMNVEV (reference sequence). Here the CDR3 reads CASSLSASFNEQYF. The CDR3 nucleotides are TGTGCCAGCAGTTTATCGGCTAGTTTCAACGAGCAGTACTTC.

V is TRBV18 and J is TRBJ2-5; D ambiguous. CDR3 length: 13 amino acids. Between the trimmed V and J ends, which lost 0 bases and 4 bases, there was a span of 6 bases. Germline V lookup: CDR1 KGHSH, CDR2 LQKENI. The CDR3 reads CASSPPGPETQYF. In nucleotides, the CDR3 is TGTGCCAGCTCACCACCAGGCCCAGAGACCCAGTACTTC.

This clonotype came up a few times. The rearrangement uses TRBV6-6 and TRBJ1-5; D remains unclear. With 0 bases removed from V and 6 bases from J, the gap between germline ends came to 15 bases. The CDR3 is 16 residues long. Germline values: CDR1 MNHNY, CDR2 SVGAGI (reference sequence). Here the CDR3 reads CASSYSDGLLGQPQHF. The CDR3, as DNA: TGTGCCAGCAGTTACTCCGACGGGCTTTTGGGTCAGCCCCAGCATTTT.

This clonotype was detected a few times. J is TRBJ2-3 and V is TRBV11-1; 10 nucleotides match TRBD1. Germline CDR1 SGHAT, CDR2 FQDESV (reference sequence). V lost 6 bases, J lost 5 bases, and 2 bases stayed unmatched. The CDR3 runs 13 residues. The CDR3 protein is CASSRDRGDTQYF. CDR3 DNA: TGTGCCAGCAGTCGGGACAGGGGAGATACGCAGTATTTT.

This clonotype has more than one count but fewer than ten. J is TRBJ1-4 and V is TRBV30; D is undetermined. V shed 2 bases and J shed 4 bases, with 5 bases lying between them. This CDR3 region has 12 residues. The germline V gene has CDR1 GTSNPN and CDR2 SVGIG (reference sequence). CDR3 nucleotides: TGTGCCTGGAGTCTCGATAATGAAAAACTGTTTTTT. Its protein product is CAWSLDNEKLFF.

This clonotype appeared a few times. This chain uses TRBV19 with TRBJ2-7, with D tentatively TRBD2 (5 bases). The V gene's germline CDR1 is LNHDA and CDR2 SQIVND (reference sequence). The V end lost 7 bases, the J end lost 6 bases, and 10 bases lay between the germline ends. The CDR3 totals 11 residues. The CDR3 protein is CASMGSGEQYF. The CDR3 DNA follows: TGTGCCAGTATGGGGAGTGGCGAGCAGTACTTC. Full variable domain (remainder filled in from reference TRBV19 and TRBJ2-7): DGGITQSPKYLFRKEGQNVTLSCEQNLNHDAMYWYRQDPGQGLRLIYYSQIVNDFQKGDIAEGYSVSREKKESFPLTVTSAQKNPTAFYLCASMGSGEQYFGPGTRLTVT.

The chain uses TRBV5-1 and TRBJ2-5, with D perhaps TRBD1 or TRBD2 (5 bases each). There are 13 residues in the CDR3. Trimming shortened V by 3 bases and J by 5 bases, and 11 bases separated the two germline ends. The germline V gene has CDR1 SGHRS and CDR2 YFSETQ. CDR3 sequence: CASSSSGTETQYF. CDR3 nucleotide sequence: TGCGCCAGCAGCTCGAGTGGGACGGAGACCCAGTACTTC.

Comment on this clonotype: A much larger clone differs by one base, so this may be a read error. The chain recombines TRBV28 with TRBJ2-1; D might be TRBD1 or TRBD2, each matching 5 bases. The CDR3 covers 16 residues. Looked up from germline, CDR1 is MDHEN and CDR2 is SYDVKM. The CDR3 region is CASSSAGTSQYNEQSF. CDR3 nucleotides: TGTGCCAGCAGTTCGGCCGGGACGAGTCAATACAATGAGCAGTCCTTC.

This clonotype occurred a few times. The genes are TRBV28 and TRBJ2-7; no clear D gene. Looked up from germline, CDR1 is MDHEN and CDR2 is SYDVKM. The CDR3 is made up of 12 amino acids. Trimming removed 3 bases from V and 4 bases from J, with 7 bases in between. DNA for the CDR3: TGTGCCAGCAGTTTTTCCTCTTACGAGCAGTACTTC. This codes for CASSFSSYEQYF.

V is TRBV28 and J is TRBJ2-7; the D gene is possibly TRBD2 (6 bases). Trimming left V 5 bases short and J 3 bases short, with 14 bases between. The CDR3 covers 14 residues. Germline V gene lookup returns CDR1 MDHEN and CDR2 SYDVKM. CDR3 bases: TGTGCCAGCAGTCGACTAGTGCTGATCTACGAGCAGTACTTC. Encoded protein: CASSRLVLIYEQYF.

This chain joins TRBV25-1 and TRBJ2-7; D gene unclear. This CDR3 has 14 amino acids. Germline CDR1 MGHDK, CDR2 SYGVNS. Trimming took 2 bases from V and 1 from J, leaving 9 bases between them. CDR3 nucleotide sequence: TGTGCCAGCAGTGAAGTCGGACCATCCTACGAGCAGTACTTC. Its translation: CASSEVGPSYEQYF.

About this clonotype itself: The CDR3 carries no conserved terminal phenylalanine or tryptophan, so it likely arises from a read error. The gene calls are TRBV27 and TRBJ1-6; TRBD1 might be the D (5 bases). V lost 5 bases and J lost 6, with 14 bases in between. The germline V gene encodes CDR1 MNHEY and CDR2 SMNVEV (reference sequence). There are 15 residues in the CDR3. CDR3 sequence: CASSGPDSRNSPLHL. The CDR3 DNA reads TGTGCCAGCAGTGGTCCCGACAGTCGTAATTCACCCCTCCACCTT.

This chain links TRBV7-9 with TRBJ2-7; unclear D gene. The CDR3 is 12 residues long. Germline-derived CDR1 and CDR2 are SEHNR and FQNEAQ (reference sequence). The ends were cut back, 0 bases at V and 2 bases at J, with 2 bases in the middle. This CDR3 reads CASSLATYEQYF. DNA of the CDR3: TGTGCCAGCAGCTTAGCGACCTACGAGCAGTACTTC. Full variable domain (remainder filled in from reference TRBV7-9 and TRBJ2-7): DTGVSQNPRHKITKRGQNVTFRCDPISEHNRLYWYRQTLGQGPEFLTYFQNEAQLEKSRLLSDRFSAERPKGSFSTLEIQRTEQGDSAMYLCASSLATYEQYFGPGTRLTVT.